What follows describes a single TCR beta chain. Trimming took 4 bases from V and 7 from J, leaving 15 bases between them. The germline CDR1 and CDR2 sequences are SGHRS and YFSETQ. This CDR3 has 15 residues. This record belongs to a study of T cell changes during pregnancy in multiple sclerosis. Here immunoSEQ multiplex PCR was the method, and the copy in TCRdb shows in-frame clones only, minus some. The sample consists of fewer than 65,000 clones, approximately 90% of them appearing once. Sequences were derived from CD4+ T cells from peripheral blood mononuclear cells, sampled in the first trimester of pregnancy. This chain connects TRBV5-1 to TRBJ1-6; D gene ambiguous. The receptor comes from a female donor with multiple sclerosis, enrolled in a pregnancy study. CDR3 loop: CASSGTPGQNSPLHF. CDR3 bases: TGCGCCAGCAGCGGAACTCCGGGTCAAAATTCACCCCTCCACTTT. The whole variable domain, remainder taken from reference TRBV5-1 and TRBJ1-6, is KAGVTQTPRYLIKTRGQQVTLSCSPISGHRSVSWYQQTPGQGLQFLFEYFSETQRNKGNFPGRFSGRQFSNSRSEMNVSTLELGDSALYLCASSGTPGQNSPLHFGNGTRLTVT.